This TCR beta chain was sequenced for a study of T cells in Graves' hyperthyroidism and ophthalmopathy. Across the whole study: Sampling of peripheral blood happened at initial diagnosis, prior to any treatment. Points from the study as a whole: Among clonotypes expanded in thyroid above 0.001, most were also found in blood. Ophthalmopathy was predicted by the model a median of approximately 6 months ahead of onset.

Authors of the study amplified TCR beta CDR3 regions from RNA transcripts. The HTBI set primed first-round TCR CDR3 RT-PCR. Each CDR3 protein gets one entry after TCRdb re-called the multiplex PCR reads with MiXCR. There are under 400,000 distinct CDR3 sequences in the sample; approximately 15% occur only once, and roughly 11% lies in the top ten. This clonotype was picked up a small number of times. Its specificity is not known. PBMCs came from 8.5 to 10 ml fresh peripheral blood. Sequenced: blood. The TCR comes from a woman in her fifties or sixties with Graves' hyperthyroidism.

The CDR3 region has the DNA TGTGCCAGCAGCTTAAGGAGGGGGCAGTACTTC. Its protein is CASSLRRGQYF. This chain uses TRBV11-2 with TRBJ2-7, with D possibly matching TRBD2 (6 bases). This CDR3 has 11 residues. The V end lost 2 bases, the J end lost 9 bases, and 8 bases lay between the germline ends. Germline lookup yields CDR1 SGHAT and CDR2 FQNNGV.